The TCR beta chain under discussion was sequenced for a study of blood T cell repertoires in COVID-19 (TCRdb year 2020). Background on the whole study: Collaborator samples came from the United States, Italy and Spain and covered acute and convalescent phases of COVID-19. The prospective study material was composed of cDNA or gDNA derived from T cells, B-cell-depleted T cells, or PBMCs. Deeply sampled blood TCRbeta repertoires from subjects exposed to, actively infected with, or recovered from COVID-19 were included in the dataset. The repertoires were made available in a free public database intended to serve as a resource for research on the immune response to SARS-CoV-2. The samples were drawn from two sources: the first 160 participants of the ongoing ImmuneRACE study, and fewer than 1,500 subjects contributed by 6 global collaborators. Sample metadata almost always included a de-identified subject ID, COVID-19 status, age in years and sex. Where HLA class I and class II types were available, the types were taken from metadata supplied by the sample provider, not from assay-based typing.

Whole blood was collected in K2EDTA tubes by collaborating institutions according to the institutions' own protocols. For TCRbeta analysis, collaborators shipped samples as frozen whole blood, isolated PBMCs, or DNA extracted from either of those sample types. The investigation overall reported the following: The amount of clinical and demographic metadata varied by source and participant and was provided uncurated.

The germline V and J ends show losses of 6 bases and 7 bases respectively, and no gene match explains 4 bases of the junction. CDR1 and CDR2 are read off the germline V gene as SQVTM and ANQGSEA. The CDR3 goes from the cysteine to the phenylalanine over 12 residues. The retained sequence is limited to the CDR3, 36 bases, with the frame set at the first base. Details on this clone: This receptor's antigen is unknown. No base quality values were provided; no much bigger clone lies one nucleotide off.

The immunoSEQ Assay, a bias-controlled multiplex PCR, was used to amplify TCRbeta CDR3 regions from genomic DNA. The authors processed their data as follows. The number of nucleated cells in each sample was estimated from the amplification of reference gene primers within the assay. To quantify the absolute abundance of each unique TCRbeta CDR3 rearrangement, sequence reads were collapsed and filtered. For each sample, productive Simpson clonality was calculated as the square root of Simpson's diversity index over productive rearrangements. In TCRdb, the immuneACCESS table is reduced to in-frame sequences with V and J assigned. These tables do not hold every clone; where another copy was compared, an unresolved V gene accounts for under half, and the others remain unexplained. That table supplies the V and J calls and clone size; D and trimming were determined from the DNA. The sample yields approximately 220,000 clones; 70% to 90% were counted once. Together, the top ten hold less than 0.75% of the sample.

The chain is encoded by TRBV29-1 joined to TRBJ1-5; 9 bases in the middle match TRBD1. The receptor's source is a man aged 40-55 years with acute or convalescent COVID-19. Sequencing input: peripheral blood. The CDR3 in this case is CSVGTGRQPQHF. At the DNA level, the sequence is TGCAGCGTCGGGACAGGGCGGCAGCCCCAGCATTTT. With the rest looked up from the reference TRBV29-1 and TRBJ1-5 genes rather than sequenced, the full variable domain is SAVISQKPSRDICQRGTSLTIQCQVDSQVTMMFWYRQQPGQSLTLIATANQGSEATYESGFVIDKFPISRPNLTFSTLTVSNMSPEDSSIYLCSVGTGRQPQHFGDGTRLSIL.